The 20 T cell receptor beta chains below all came from one sample that was sequenced in a study of cytomegalovirus exposure and HLA in healthy donors. Researchers ran the PCR with 60 Vbeta and 13 Jbeta primers. Sequencing used immunoSEQ multiplex PCR; TCRdb keeps in-frame clones, though not all of them. The data show fewer than 150,000 clones, around 82% seen once. Sample: PBMCs. The origin of the receptors is a woman in her 30s in good health and CMV-seropositive.

This clone was recorded once. The rearrangement links TRBV7-3 to TRBJ2-3, with 11 positions matching TRBD2. Unmatched junction bases numbered 19, after V lost 5 bases and J lost 3 bases. From germline, CDR1 is SGHTA and CDR2 FQGTGA. CDR3 size: 20 residues. In DNA form, the CDR3 reads TGTGCCAGCAGCCCCCAATATTTAGCGGGAGGGCAGTTTAGGACAGATACGCAGTATTTT. Translated, it gives CASSPQYLAGGQFRTDTQYF.

The V and J genes are TRBV18 and TRBJ1-1; D is possibly TRBD1 (5 bases). Germline V gives CDR1 KGHSH, CDR2 LQKENI. The germline V and J ends were trimmed by 2 bases and 10 bases, with 11 bases remaining between them. The CDR3 totals 12 residues. DNA of the CDR3: TGTGCCAGCTCACCAGTTGGGGGGGGAGCTTTCTTT. Its translation is CASSPVGGGAFF.

V usage is TRBV18 and J usage is TRBJ1-2, with 7 positions matching TRBD1. The CDR3 runs to 13 residues. In germline, CDR1 is KGHSH, CDR2 LQKENI. After removal of 0 bases from V and 5 bases from J, the junction contained 0 bases not matched to a gene. CDR3 region: CASSPPGQYGYTF. Here the CDR3 DNA reads TGTGCCAGCTCACCACCGGGACAGTATGGCTACACCTTC.

The rearrangement uses TRBV28 and TRBJ2-2, with no clear D. The ends were cut back, 5 bases at V and 3 bases at J, with 4 bases in the middle. Per germline, CDR1 MDHEN and CDR2 SYDVKM. This CDR3 is built from 12 residues. Here the CDR3 DNA reads TGTGCCAGCAGTCCCTACACCGGGGAGCTGTTTTTT. Its protein product is CASSPYTGELFF.

This clone has just a few counts. The V call is TRBV6-5, the J call TRBJ1-2; possible D gene TRBD1, 6 bases. Per the germline V gene, CDR1 is MNHEY and CDR2 is SVGAGI. This CDR3 comprises 15 residues. The V gene lost 6 bases and the J gene lost 0 bases, with 14 bases spanning the gap. CDR3 in DNA: TGTGCCAGCAGCAACCGACAGGCGACTAACTATGGCTACACCTTC. Its translation: CASSNRQATNYGYTF.

With respect to this clone: The junction departs from the called germline gene at one end, perhaps through a read error. V usage is TRBV27 and J usage is TRBJ2-7; 12 positions agree with TRBD2. This CDR3 comprises 18 residues. Germline-derived CDR1 and CDR2 are MNHEY and SMNVEV (reference sequence). The CDR3 is CASSLSTGLAGVVYEQCF. CDR3 nucleotide sequence: TGTGCCAGCAGTTTAAGTACGGGACTAGCGGGTGTAGTCTACGAGCAGTGCTTC.

V and J are TRBV15 and TRBJ1-2; TRBD1 aligns across 7 bases. Germline loops: CDR1 LNHNV, CDR2 YYDKDF (reference sequence). The CDR3 consists of 17 residues. The trim removed 2 bases at V and 6 bases at J, leaving 15 bases unmatched. The CDR3 here is CATSRSKREQGQDGYTF. The CDR3 nucleotides read TGTGCCACCAGCAGATCTAAACGGGAACAGGGGCAGGATGGCTACACCTTC.

This rearrangement joins TRBV7-2 to TRBJ2-5, with D possibly being TRBD1 (5 bases). The CDR3 has 13 amino acids. The V end lost 5 bases, the J end lost 2 bases, and 9 bases lay between the germline ends. Germline V gene lookup returns CDR1 SGHTA and CDR2 FQGNSA. CDR3 in amino acids: CASSATVQETQYF. The DNA of the CDR3 is TGTGCCAGCAGCGCGACAGTTCAAGAGACCCAGTACTTC.

In this sample, this clone turned up a few times. This rearrangement joins TRBV19 to TRBJ1-4; the match to TRBD1 covers 7 bases. The germline gives CDR1 LNHDA, CDR2 SQIVND (reference sequence). The CDR3 is 15 residues long. Trimming removed 5 bases from V and 8 bases from J; junction bases left unmatched: 11. CDR3 region: CASSPRQGSNEKLFF. As DNA, the CDR3 is TGTGCCAGTAGTCCCCGACAGGGAAGCAACGAAAAACTGTTTTTT.

The rearrangement links TRBV10-3 to TRBJ1-2; tentatively, D is TRBD1 (5 bases). CDR3 length equals 13 residues. Trimming removed 7 bases at V and 3 bases at J, with 12 bases between. The germline CDR1 and CDR2 sequences are ENHRY and SYGVKD. The CDR3 protein is CAIKDSADYGYTF. CDR3 nucleotides: TGTGCCATCAAAGACAGTGCAGACTATGGCTACACCTTC.

The CDR3: CASSDLDRAFYNSPLHF. DNA of the CDR3: TGTGCCAGCAGTGACTTGGACAGGGCCTTCTATAATTCACCCCTCCACTTT. This rearrangement joins TRBV2 to TRBJ1-6, with 8 bases identical to TRBD1. Germline V gene sequence: CDR1 SNHLY, CDR2 FYNNEI. This CDR3 is built from 17 residues. The V gene end was trimmed by 3 bases and the J gene end by 3 bases; junction bases not matched to a gene: 7.

This sequence joins TRBV6-5 and TRBJ1-6; possibly TRBD1 for D (5 bases). The V gene lost 7 bases and the J gene lost 9 bases, with 19 bases spanning the gap. Germline lookup yields CDR1 MNHEY and CDR2 SVGAGI. The CDR3 length is 15 residues. CDR3 amino acids: CASTLTVLWSSPLHF. CDR3 coding DNA: TGTGCCAGCACCCTGACAGTCTTATGGAGTTCACCCCTCCACTTT.

V usage is TRBV6-6 and J usage is TRBJ1-1; D gene ambiguous. The CDR3 consists of 12 residues. The germline gives CDR1 MNHNY, CDR2 SVGAGI (reference sequence). The ends were cut back, 0 bases at V and 11 bases at J, with 10 bases in the middle. The CDR3: CASSYSMESAFF. CDR3 nucleotides: TGTGCCAGCAGTTACTCGATGGAGAGTGCTTTCTTT.

The rearrangement joins TRBV10-3 to TRBJ2-2; no definite D call. Germline V gene lookup returns CDR1 ENHRY and CDR2 SYGVKD. The CDR3 has 13 residues. The V gene lost 4 bases and the J gene lost 5 bases, with 8 bases spanning the gap. This chain's CDR3 is CAISASQTGELFF. For the CDR3, the DNA is TGTGCCATCAGTGCGTCCCAGACCGGGGAGCTGTTTTTT.

In its sample, this clone was seen once. V gene TRBV2 combines with J gene TRBJ2-1, with TRBD2 matching over 7 bases. The V and J ends lost 10 bases and 0 bases, in that order; junction bases with no gene match: 6. This CDR3 has 14 amino acids. CDR1 and CDR2 (germline): SNHLY, FYNNEI. CDR3 sequence: CATGTTPSYNEQFF. CDR3 bases: TGTGCCACCGGGACTACCCCCTCCTACAATGAGCAGTTCTTC.

The chain is built from TRBV9 and TRBJ1-1; D is possibly TRBD1 (5 bases). Deletions cut 3 bases from V and 4 bases from J, with 22 bases between. The germline V gene has CDR1 SGDLS and CDR2 YYNGEE. The CDR3 is 17 amino acids. This chain's CDR3 is CASSDPPLRALGTEAFF. The CDR3 DNA reads TGTGCCAGCAGCGATCCTCCCCTCAGGGCGTTGGGCACTGAAGCTTTCTTT.

The rearrangement joins TRBV5-1 to TRBJ1-2; D not certain. Trimming took off 0 bases at V and 3 bases at J, with 6 bases between the two ends. There are 13 residues in the CDR3. CDR1 is SGHRS and CDR2 is YFSETQ in the germline V gene. CDR3 DNA sequence: TGCGCCAGCAGCTTGGGTAGCGACTATGGCTACACCTTC. Its translation: CASSLGSDYGYTF.

The CDR3 DNA is TGTGCCAGCAGCTTGCGACAGGGGAACTATGGCTACACCTTC. Encoded protein: CASSLRQGNYGYTF. The rearrangement uses TRBV5-8 and TRBJ1-2, with 8 bases aligning to TRBD1. V gave up 1 base and J gave up 2 bases; unmatched junction bases: 1. This CDR3 contains 14 residues. CDR1 is SGHTS and CDR2 is YDEGEE in the germline V gene.

Note on this clone: One end of the junction does not line up with germline, which may come from a read error. This chain joins TRBV2 and TRBJ2-2; D uncertain. There are 14 residues in the CDR3. Germline values: CDR1 SNHLY, CDR2 FYNNEI. The CDR3 DNA is TGTGCCAGCAGGGAAGTCGCGAACACCGGGGAGCTGTTTTTT. Translation: CASREVANTGELFF.

This chain uses TRBV7-9 with TRBJ2-3; TRBD2 matches at 9 bases. The CDR3 runs to 15 residues. Germline V lookup: CDR1 SEHNR, CDR2 FQNEAQ (reference sequence). The ends lost 1 base at V and 1 base at J; junction bases unmatched: 0. The CDR3 here is CASSLGTSGTDTQYF. The CDR3 nucleotides are TGTGCCAGCAGCTTAGGGACTAGCGGCACAGATACGCAGTATTTT. The entire variable domain, with the rest obtained from reference TRBV7-9 and TRBJ2-3, is as follows: DTGVSQNPRHKITKRGQNVTFRCDPISEHNRLYWYRQTLGQGPEFLTYFQNEAQLEKSRLLSDRFSAERPKGSFSTLEIQRTEQGDSAMYLCASSLGTSGTDTQYFGPGTRLTVL.